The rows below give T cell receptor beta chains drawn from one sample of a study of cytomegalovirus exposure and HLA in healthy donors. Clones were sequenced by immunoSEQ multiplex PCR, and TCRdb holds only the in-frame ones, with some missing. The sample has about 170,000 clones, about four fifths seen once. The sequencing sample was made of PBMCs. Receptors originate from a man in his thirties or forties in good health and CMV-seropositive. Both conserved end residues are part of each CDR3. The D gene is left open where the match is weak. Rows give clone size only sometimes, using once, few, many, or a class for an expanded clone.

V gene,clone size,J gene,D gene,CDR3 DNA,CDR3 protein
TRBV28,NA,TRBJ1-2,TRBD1,TGTGCCAGCAGTTCCCCCATATCATACAGGGGAGTTCTAGTACGTAACTATGGCTACACCTTC,CASSSPISYRGVLVRNYGYTF
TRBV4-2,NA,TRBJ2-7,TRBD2,TGTGCCAGCAGCCAAGATCGGAAAGGCGGGAGCGAATACGAGCAGTACTTC,CASSQDRKGGSEYEQYF
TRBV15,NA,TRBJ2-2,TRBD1,TGTGCCACCAGCAGAGATTTCGGGTCCGCCAGGGGGTTGACCGGGGAGCTGTTTTTT,CATSRDFGSARGLTGELFF
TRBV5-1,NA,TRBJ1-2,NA,TGCGCCAGCAGCTTGTTAAGAAGCCCAGGGGACTATGGCTACACCTTC,CASSLLRSPGDYGYTF
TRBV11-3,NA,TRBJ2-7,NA,TGTGCCAGCAGCTTAGGGGTTCCTAGCTCCTACGAGCAGTACTTC,CASSLGVPSSYEQYF
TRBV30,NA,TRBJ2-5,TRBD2,TGTGCCTGGAGTGTGATGGGGACAAAAAGCGGGGGCCTGGAGACCCAGTACTTC,CAWSVMGTKSGGLETQYF
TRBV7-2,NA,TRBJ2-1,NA,TGTGCCAGCAGCTCCGGAGGAGGGCAGGGCAATGAGCAGTTCTTC,CASSSGGGQGNEQFF
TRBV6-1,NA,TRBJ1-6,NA,TGTGCCAGCAGCTCCGAGAGGAATTCACCCCTCCACTTT,CASSSERNSPLHF
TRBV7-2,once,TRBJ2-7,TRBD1,TGTGCCAGCAGCTTAGGAGGGTGGACAGGGGTGGTCTACGAGCAGTACTTC,CASSLGGWTGVVYEQYF
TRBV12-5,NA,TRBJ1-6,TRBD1,TGTGCTAGTGGTTTGTCACGAGGGGGCAATTCGCCCCTCCACTTT,CASGLSRGGNSPLHF
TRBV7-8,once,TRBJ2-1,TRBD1,TGTGCCAGCAGCGCCGGGACAGGGGACTGGTACAATGAGCAGTTCTTC,CASSAGTGDWYNEQFF
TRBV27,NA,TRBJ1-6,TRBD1,TGTGCCAGCAGTATAGACAGGGGGTCTACCTATAATTCACCCCTCCACTTT,CASSIDRGSTYNSPLHF
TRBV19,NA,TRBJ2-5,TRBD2,TGTGCCAGTAGTATCGGGGGGGCCGCGGAGACCCAGTACTTC,CASSIGGAAETQYF
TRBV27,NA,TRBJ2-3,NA,TGTGCCAGCAGTTTATGGAGTGGTACGCAGTATTTT,CASSLWSGTQYF
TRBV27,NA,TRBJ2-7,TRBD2,TGTGCCAGCAGTCGCAGCGGGAGAGTCGTTTACGAGCAGTACTTC,CASSRSGRVVYEQYF
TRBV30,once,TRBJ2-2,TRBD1,TGTGCCTGGAGCGGCACAGGGGACACCGGGGAGCTGTTTTTT,CAWSGTGDTGELFF
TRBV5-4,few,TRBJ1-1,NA,TGTGCCATCGCCGCAGGCATGAACACTGAAGCTTTCTTT,CAIAAGMNTEAFF
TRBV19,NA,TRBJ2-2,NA,TGTGCCAGTAGTACGGGTGCGAACACCGGGGAGCTGTTTTTT,CASSTGANTGELFF
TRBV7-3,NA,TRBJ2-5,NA,TGTGCCAGCAGCTTAACAGGGGCGGAGACCCAGTACTTC,CASSLTGAETQYF
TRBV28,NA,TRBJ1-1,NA,TGTGCCAGCAGCACCCTAGGTGGTCTCACTGAAGCTTTCTTT,CASSTLGGLTEAFF
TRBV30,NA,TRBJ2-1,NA,TGTGCCTGGAGCAGGGGTTCGGACAATGAGCAGTTCTTC,CAWSRGSDNEQFF
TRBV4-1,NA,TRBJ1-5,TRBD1,TGCGCCAGCAGCCAAGTAACCGGGACAGGGGGTCGTCAGCCCCAGCATTTT,CASSQVTGTGGRQPQHF
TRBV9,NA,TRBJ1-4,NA,TGTGCCAGCAGCGTAGGCAGAACTAATGAAAAACTGTTTTTT,CASSVGRTNEKLFF
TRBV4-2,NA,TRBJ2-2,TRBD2,TGTGCCAGCAGCCATGGCGAGGGCGGACTAGCGGGACCCGGGGAGCTGTTTTTT,CASSHGEGGLAGPGELFF
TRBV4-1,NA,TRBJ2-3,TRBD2,TGCGCCAGCAGCCAAGAGGGACTAGCGGGCCGAAATACGCAGTATTTT,CASSQEGLAGRNTQYF
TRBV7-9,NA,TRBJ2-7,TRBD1,TGTGCCACCAAAGGACAGGGGACGGACGAGCAGTACTTC,CATKGQGTDEQYF
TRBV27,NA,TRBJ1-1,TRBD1,TGTGCCAGCAGCCGACAGGGTGGGACTGAAGCTTTCTTT,CASSRQGGTEAFF
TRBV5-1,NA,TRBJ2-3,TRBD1,TGCGCCAGCAGCAGGGACAGGGGGCAAACAGATACGCAGTATTTT,CASSRDRGQTDTQYF
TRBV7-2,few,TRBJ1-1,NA,TGTGCCAGCAGCGCAACAGGGTACCGGAGCACTGAAGCTTTCTTT,CASSATGYRSTEAFF
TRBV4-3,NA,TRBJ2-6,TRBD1,TGCGCCAGCAGCCCATTTGGGACAGGGGGTGGTTACTCTGGGGCCAACGTCCTGACTTTC,CASSPFGTGGGYSGANVLTF
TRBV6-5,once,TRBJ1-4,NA,TGTGCCAGCAGTAAATCGACAGTACCTAATGAAAAACTGTTTTTT,CASSKSTVPNEKLFF
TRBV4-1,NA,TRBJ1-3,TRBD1,TGCGCCAGCAGCCAAGTCGGGACAGTAGGAAACACCATATATTTT,CASSQVGTVGNTIYF
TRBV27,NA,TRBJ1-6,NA,TGTGCCAGCAGCATAGGGGAAGATTCACCCCTCCACTTT,CASSIGEDSPLHF
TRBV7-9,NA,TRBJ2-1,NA,TGTTCCAGCAGTCTTGGGGGGAGTGAGCAGTTCTTC,CSSSLGGSEQFF
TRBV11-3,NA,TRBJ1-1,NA,TGTGCCAGCAGCGTAGGCGGGGAGAACACTGAAGCTTTCTTT,CASSVGGENTEAFF
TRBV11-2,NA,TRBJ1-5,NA,TGTGCCAGCAGCTTAGATCGAGCCAATCAGCCCCAGCATTTT,CASSLDRANQPQHF
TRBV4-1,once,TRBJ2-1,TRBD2,TGCGCCAGCAGCCAAGACTCGGGGGGGGACAATGAGCAGTTCTTC,CASSQDSGGDNEQFF
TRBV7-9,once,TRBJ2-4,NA,TGTGCCAGCAGCCGCGGCTCGCATCTAGCCAAAAACATTCAGTACTTC,CASSRGSHLAKNIQYF
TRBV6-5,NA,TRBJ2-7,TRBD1,TGTGCCAGCAGCCAATCCGGGACAGCCTACGAGCAGTACTTC,CASSQSGTAYEQYF
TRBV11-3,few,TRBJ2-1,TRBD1,TGTGCCAGCACCAACCCGGACAGGGGACACAATGAGCAGTTCTTC,CASTNPDRGHNEQFF
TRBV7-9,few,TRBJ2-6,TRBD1,TGTGCCAGCAGCTGGACAGGGGGCTACTCTGGGGCCAACGTCCTGACTTTC,CASSWTGGYSGANVLTF
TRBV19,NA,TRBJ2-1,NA,TGTGCCAGTAGTATCCTTATGGGCGGGGACAGCGATGAGCAGTTCTTC,CASSILMGGDSDEQFF
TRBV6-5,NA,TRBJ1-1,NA,TGTGCCAGCAGACCGGGACTTAGGAACACTGAAGCTTTCTTT,CASRPGLRNTEAFF
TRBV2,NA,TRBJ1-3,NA,TGTGCCAGCATCTGGGACACGGTCTCTGGAAACACCATATATTTT,CASIWDTVSGNTIYF